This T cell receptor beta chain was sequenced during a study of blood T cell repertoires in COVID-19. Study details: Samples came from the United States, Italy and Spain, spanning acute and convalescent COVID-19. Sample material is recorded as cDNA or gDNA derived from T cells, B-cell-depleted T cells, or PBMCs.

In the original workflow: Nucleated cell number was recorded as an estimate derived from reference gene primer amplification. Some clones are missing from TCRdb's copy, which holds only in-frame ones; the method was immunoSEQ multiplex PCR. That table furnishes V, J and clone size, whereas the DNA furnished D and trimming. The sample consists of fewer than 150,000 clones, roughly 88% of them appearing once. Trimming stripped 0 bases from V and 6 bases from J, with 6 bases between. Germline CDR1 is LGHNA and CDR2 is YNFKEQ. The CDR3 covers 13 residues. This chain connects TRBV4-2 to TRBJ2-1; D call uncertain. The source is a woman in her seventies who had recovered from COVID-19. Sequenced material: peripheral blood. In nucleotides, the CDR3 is TGTGCCAGCAGCCAAGAATCCAGCAATGAGCAGTTCTTC. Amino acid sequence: CASSQESSNEQFF.